A single sample is the source of the 15 T cell receptor beta chains below, sequenced in a study of response to subunit inactivated influenza vaccine. From the RT-PCR reads, TCRdb called clonotypes with MiXCR, one entry per CDR3 protein. The repertoire consists of some 800,000 distinct CDR3 sequences, with 21% occurring once and the leading ten covering roughly 10%. The source was PBMCs from blood, collected 4 to 6 days after vaccination. These receptors came from a man in his forties or fifties who received an inactivated influenza vaccine.

This clonotype was detected only a few times. The chain recombines TRBV28 with TRBJ1-3, with no clear D. Germline CDR1 reads MDHEN; CDR2 reads SYDVKM. The CDR3 has 15 amino acids. V lost 4 bases to trimming and J lost 0 bases, with 10 bases between them. As DNA, the CDR3 is TGTGCCAGCAGTTCAAACGGGTACTCTGGAAACACCATATATTTT. Residues: CASSSNGYSGNTIYF.

This clonotype appeared a few times. V usage is TRBV5-1 and J usage is TRBJ2-7, with D possibly TRBD2 on 6 matching bases. The V gene's germline CDR1 is SGHRS and CDR2 YFSETQ. The CDR3 sequence is 15 residues long. Trimming removed 4 bases at V and 2 bases at J, with 16 bases between. For the CDR3, the DNA is TGCGCCAGCAGCGCCGCCGGGACTTCAGCCTACGAGCAGTACTTC. It translates to CASSAAGTSAYEQYF. Supplemented by reference TRBV5-1 and TRBJ2-7, the full variable domain reads KAGVTQTPRYLIKTRGQQVTLSCSPISGHRSVSWYQQTPGQGLQFLFEYFSETQRNKGNFPGRFSGRQFSNSRSEMNVSTLELGDSALYLCASSAAGTSAYEQYFGPGTRLTVT.

This clonotype was detected ten times or more. The chain recombines TRBV20-1 with TRBJ2-3; D is unresolved. This CDR3 region has 14 residues. Germline V lookup: CDR1 DFQATT, CDR2 SNEGSKA (reference sequence). Trimming took off 3 bases at V and 2 bases at J, with 12 bases between the two ends. DNA for the CDR3: TGCAGTGCTAGCGATAGCCGGACCACAGATACGCAGTATTTT. Its translation is CSASDSRTTDTQYF.

CDR3 amino acids: CASRLGTSGGKVYEQYF. In DNA, the CDR3 is TGTGCCAGCAGACTCGGGACTAGCGGGGGTAAGGTGTACGAGCAGTACTTC. The rearrangement links TRBV12-3 or TRBV12-4 to TRBJ2-7; 14 bases fit TRBD2. There are 17 residues in the CDR3. J was trimmed by 4 bases and V by 6 bases; bases with no gene match: 11.

This clonotype showed up just a few times. This chain uses TRBV27 with TRBJ2-3, with unresolved D. The CDR3 covers 15 residues. CDR1 and CDR2 from the germline V gene are MNHEY and SMNVEV (reference sequence). The germline V and J ends were trimmed by 7 bases and 0 bases, with 14 bases remaining between them. In DNA form, the CDR3 reads TGTGCCAGCACCAATGGCGTAATTAGCACAGATACGCAGTATTTT. Translation gives CASTNGVISTDTQYF.

This rearrangement joins TRBV20-1 to TRBJ1-1, with no clear D. CDR3 size: 14 residues. CDR1 and CDR2 (germline): DFQATT, SNEGSKA (reference sequence). V gave up 0 bases and J gave up 0 bases, with 8 bases separating them. The CDR3 region is CSARDGTMNTEAFF. The CDR3 nucleotides read TGCAGTGCTAGAGATGGCACAATGAACACTGAAGCTTTCTTT.

This clonotype was seen repeatedly, ten times or more. V usage is TRBV29-1 and J usage is TRBJ1-6, with no clear D. The CDR3 covers 13 residues. Germline V gives CDR1 SQVTM, CDR2 ANQGSEA. The V end lost 3 bases, the J end lost 7 bases, and 10 bases lay between the germline ends. CDR3 in amino acids: CSVELYPNSPLHF. For the CDR3, the DNA is TGCAGCGTTGAGTTGTACCCGAATTCACCCCTCCACTTT.

This chain links TRBV28 with TRBJ2-7, with TRBD1 identical over 7 bases. Germline CDR1 reads MDHEN; CDR2 reads SYDVKM. This CDR3 is built from 11 residues. With V trimmed by 6 bases and J by 4 bases, 0 bases remained unmatched. The CDR3 is CASRGQYEQYF. The CDR3 DNA reads TGTGCCAGCAGGGGACAGTACGAGCAGTACTTC.

The V call is TRBV13, the J call TRBJ1-6, with 11 bases identical to TRBD1. Trimming cost V 7 bases and J 8 bases; bases outside gene matches: 7. Germline values: CDR1 PRHDT, CDR2 FYEKMQ (reference sequence). This CDR3 region has 15 residues. The CDR3 region is CASTRRDRGYSPLHF. The CDR3 coding sequence is TGTGCCAGCACCCGAAGGGACAGGGGGTATTCACCCCTCCACTTT.

The rearrangement uses TRBV5-1 and TRBJ1-3; no reliable D call. The V end lost 7 bases, the J end lost 2 bases, and 16 bases lay between the germline ends. Germline V lookup: CDR1 SGHRS, CDR2 YFSETQ. The CDR3 has 15 residues. In DNA, the CDR3 is TGCGCCAGCGGAGTAGCACCCGTTCCTGGAAACACCATATATTTT. Translated: CASGVAPVPGNTIYF.

This clonotype was detected many times. This chain connects TRBV12-3 or TRBV12-4 to TRBJ2-1, with 7 bases aligning to TRBD1. This CDR3 comprises 14 residues. After removal of 5 bases from V and 3 bases from J, the junction contained 4 bases not matched to a gene. The CDR3 coding sequence is TGTGCCAGCAGTCCACAGGGGAACTACAATGAGCAGTTCTTC. Its protein product is CASSPQGNYNEQFF.

The J gene is TRBJ2-7, the V gene TRBV15; D is ambiguous. The V gene lost 6 bases and the J gene lost 2 bases, with 11 bases spanning the gap. CDR1 and CDR2 from the germline V gene are LNHNV and YYDKDF (reference sequence). The CDR3 runs 13 residues. CDR3 nucleotide sequence: TGTGCCACCAGTGGTGCGGCTGCCTACGAGCAGTACTTC. It specifies CATSGAAAYEQYF.

V is TRBV28 and J is TRBJ2-2; 9 bases are shared with TRBD1. The J segment lost 5 bases and the V segment lost 1 base, leaving 5 bases of the junction unmatched. The CDR3 spans 16 residues. CDR1 MDHEN and CDR2 SYDVKM come from the germline V gene. For the CDR3, the DNA is TGTGCCAGCAGTTTATACGGACAGGGGCGAACCGGGGAGCTGTTTTTT. Protein: CASSLYGQGRTGELFF.

V and J are TRBV12-3 or TRBV12-4 and TRBJ1-4; 8 bases agree with TRBD1. There are 14 residues in the CDR3. V was pared by 6 bases and J by 8 bases, with 8 bases of the junction left unmatched. The CDR3 sequence: CASSPDRAREKLFF. In DNA form, the CDR3 reads TGTGCCAGCAGCCCGGACAGGGCTCGGGAAAAACTGTTTTTT.

The chain employs TRBV7-9 and TRBJ1-1; 12 bases map to TRBD1. Germline-derived CDR1 and CDR2 are SEHNR and FQNEAQ (reference sequence). The CDR3 totals 17 residues. V gave up 2 bases and J gave up 7 bases; unmatched junction bases: 11. This CDR3 is CASSLRGTGGGLDEAFF. DNA for the CDR3: TGTGCCAGCAGCTTACGCGGGACAGGGGGCGGTCTGGATGAAGCTTTCTTT.